The clone carrying this T cell receptor (beta chain) was seen repeatedly, ten times or more. V lost 7 bases, J lost 0 bases, and 7 bases stayed unmatched. The CDR3 spans 14 residues. Germline V CDR1 and CDR2: SQVTM, ANQGSEA. The data originate from a study of T-cell reconstitution after alpha-beta-depleted transplantation in children. Preparation of the TCRbeta library was carried out with unique molecular identifiers. TCRdb independently ran MiXCR on the PCR reads; one entry per CDR3 protein. Of 190,000 or so distinct CDR3 sequences in the sample, about 14% were seen once. Source: PBMCs from the stem cell graft donor, taken from the stem cell graft. The chain links TRBV29-1 to TRBJ2-3, with 7 bases identical to TRBD1. The clonotype comes from a human donor who donated a stem cell graft to a child with acute lymphoblastic leukemia. The CDR3 sequence: CSADRDGSTDTQYF. DNA for the CDR3: TGCAGCGCAGACAGGGACGGGAGCACAGATACGCAGTATTTT.